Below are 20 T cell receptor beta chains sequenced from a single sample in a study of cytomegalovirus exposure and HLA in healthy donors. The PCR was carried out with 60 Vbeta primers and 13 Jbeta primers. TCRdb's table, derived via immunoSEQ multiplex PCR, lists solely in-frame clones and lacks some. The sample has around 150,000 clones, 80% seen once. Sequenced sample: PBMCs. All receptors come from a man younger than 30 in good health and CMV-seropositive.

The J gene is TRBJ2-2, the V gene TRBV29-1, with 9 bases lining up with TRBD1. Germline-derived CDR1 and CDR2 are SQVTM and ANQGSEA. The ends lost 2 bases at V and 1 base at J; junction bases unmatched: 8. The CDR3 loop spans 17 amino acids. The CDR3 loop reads CSVERPGTGKNTGELFF. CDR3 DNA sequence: TGCAGCGTTGAACGTCCCGGGACAGGGAAGAACACCGGGGAGCTGTTTTTT.

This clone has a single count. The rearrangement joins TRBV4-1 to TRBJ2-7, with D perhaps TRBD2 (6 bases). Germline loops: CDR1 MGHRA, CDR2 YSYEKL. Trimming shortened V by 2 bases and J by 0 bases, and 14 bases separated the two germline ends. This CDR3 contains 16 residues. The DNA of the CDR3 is TGCGCCAGCAGCCAATTAGGGACTGGGAGCTCCTACGAGCAGTACTTC. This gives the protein CASSQLGTGSSYEQYF.

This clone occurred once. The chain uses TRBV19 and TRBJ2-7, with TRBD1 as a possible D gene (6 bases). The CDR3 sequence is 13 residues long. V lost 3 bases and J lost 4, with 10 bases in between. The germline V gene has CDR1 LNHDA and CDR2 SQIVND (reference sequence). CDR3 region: CASSIQRGYEQYF. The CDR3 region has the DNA TGTGCCAGTAGTATCCAAAGGGGGTACGAGCAGTACTTC.

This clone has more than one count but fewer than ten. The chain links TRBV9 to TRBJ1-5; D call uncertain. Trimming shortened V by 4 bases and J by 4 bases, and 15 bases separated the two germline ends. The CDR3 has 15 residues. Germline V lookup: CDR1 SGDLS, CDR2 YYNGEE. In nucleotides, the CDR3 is TGTGCCAGCAGCTCCGAGGGCACGGGGAATCAGCCCCAGCATTTT. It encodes CASSSEGTGNQPQHF.

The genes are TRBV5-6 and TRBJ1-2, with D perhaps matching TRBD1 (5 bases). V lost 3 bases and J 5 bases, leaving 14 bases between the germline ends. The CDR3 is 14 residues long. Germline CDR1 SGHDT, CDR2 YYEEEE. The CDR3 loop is CASSSRVGGYGYTF. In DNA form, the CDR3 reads TGTGCCAGCAGCTCCAGGGTCGGGGGTTATGGCTACACCTTC.

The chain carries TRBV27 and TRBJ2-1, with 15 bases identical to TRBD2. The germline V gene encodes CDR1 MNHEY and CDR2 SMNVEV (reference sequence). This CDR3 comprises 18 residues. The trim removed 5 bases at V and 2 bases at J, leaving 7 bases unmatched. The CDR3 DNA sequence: TGTGCCAGCAGTCGGGGACTAGCGGGAGGTCCTACCTACAATGAGCAGTTCTTC. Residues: CASSRGLAGGPTYNEQFF.

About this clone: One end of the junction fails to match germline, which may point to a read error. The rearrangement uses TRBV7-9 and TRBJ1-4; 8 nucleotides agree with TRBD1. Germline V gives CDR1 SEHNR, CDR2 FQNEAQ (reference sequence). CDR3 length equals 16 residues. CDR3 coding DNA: TGTTCCAGCAGCACGACCCAGGGGGCAGAGAATGAAAAACTGTTTTTT. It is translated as CSSSTTQGAENEKLFF.

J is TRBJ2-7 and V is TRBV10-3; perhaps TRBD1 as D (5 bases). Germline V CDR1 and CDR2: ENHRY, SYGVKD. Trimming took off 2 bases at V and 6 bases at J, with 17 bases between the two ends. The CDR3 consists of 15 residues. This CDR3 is CAISEPTQGSVEQYF. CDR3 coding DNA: TGTGCCATCAGTGAGCCTACTCAGGGATCCGTCGAGCAGTACTTC.

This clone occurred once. In nucleotides, the CDR3 is TGTGCCAGTAGTCCCCCGACAGGGGCCATCCAAGAGACCCAGTACTTC. It translates to CASSPPTGAIQETQYF. The chain combines TRBV19 with TRBJ2-5; 8 bases map to TRBD1. Trimming took 5 bases from V and 1 from J; bases not matched to a gene: 9. This CDR3 contains 16 residues. Germline V gene sequence: CDR1 LNHDA, CDR2 SQIVND (reference sequence).

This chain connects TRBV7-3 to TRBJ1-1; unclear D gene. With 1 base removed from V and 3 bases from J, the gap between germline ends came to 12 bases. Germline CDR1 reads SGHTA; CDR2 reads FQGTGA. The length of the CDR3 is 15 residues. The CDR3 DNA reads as TGTGCCAGCAGCTTAAATAGAGTCGGGGACACTGAAGCTTTCTTT. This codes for CASSLNRVGDTEAFF.

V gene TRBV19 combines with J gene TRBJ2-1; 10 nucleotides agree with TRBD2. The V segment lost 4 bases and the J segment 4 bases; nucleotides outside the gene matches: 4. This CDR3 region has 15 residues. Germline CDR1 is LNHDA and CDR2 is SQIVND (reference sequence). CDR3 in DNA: TGTGCCAGTAGTAAACCGGGACTAGCGTACAATGAGCAGTTCTTC. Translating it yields CASSKPGLAYNEQFF.

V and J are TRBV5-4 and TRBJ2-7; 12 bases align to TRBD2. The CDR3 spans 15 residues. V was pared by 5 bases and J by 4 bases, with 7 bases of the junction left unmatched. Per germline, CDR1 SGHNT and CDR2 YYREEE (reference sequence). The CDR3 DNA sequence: TGTGCCAGCAGGACTAGCGGGAGTTTGTCGTACGAGCAGTACTTC. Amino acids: CASRTSGSLSYEQYF.

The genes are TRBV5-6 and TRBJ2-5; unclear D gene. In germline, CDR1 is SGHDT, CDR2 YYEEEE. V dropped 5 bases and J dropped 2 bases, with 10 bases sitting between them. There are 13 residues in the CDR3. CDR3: CASRSQNQETQYF. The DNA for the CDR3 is TGTGCCAGCAGAAGTCAGAATCAAGAGACCCAGTACTTC.

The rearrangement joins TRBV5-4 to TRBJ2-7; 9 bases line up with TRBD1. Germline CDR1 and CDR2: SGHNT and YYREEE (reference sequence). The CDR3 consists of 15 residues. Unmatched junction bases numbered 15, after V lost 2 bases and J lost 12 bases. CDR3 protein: CASSLPGQGNSPLYF. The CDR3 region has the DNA TGTGCCAGCAGCTTACCGGGACAGGGTAACTCCCCTCTGTACTTC.

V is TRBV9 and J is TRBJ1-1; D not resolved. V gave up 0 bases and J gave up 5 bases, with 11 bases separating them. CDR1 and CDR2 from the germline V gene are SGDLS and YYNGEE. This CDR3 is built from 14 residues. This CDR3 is CASSVVGPRTEAFF. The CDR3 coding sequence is TGTGCCAGCAGCGTAGTTGGCCCGAGGACTGAAGCTTTCTTT. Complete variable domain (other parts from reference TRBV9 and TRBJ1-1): DSGVTQTPKHLITATGQRVTLRCSPRSGDLSVYWYQQSLDQGLQFLIQYYNGEERAKGNILERFSAQQFPDLHSELNLSSLELGDSALYFCASSVVGPRTEAFFGQGTRLTVV.

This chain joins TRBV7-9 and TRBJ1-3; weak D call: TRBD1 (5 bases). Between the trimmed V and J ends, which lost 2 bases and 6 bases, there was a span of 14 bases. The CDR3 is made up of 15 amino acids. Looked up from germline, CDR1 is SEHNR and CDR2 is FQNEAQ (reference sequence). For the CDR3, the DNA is TGTGCCAGCAGCTTACCTCAGGGAAGCGAAAACACCATATATTTT. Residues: CASSLPQGSENTIYF.

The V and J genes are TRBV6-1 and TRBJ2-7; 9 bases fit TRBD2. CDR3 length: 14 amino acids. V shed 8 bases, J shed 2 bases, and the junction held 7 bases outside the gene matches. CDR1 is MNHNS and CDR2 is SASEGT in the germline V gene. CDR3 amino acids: CASFYSGGPYEQYF. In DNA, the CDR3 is TGTGCCAGCTTCTATAGCGGGGGACCCTACGAGCAGTACTTC.

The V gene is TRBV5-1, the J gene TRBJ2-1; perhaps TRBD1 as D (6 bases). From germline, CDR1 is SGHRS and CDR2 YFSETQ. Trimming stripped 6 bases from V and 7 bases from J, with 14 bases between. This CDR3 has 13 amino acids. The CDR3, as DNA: TGCGCCAGCACCTACAGGGAGAGGAATGAGCAGTTCTTC. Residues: CASTYRERNEQFF. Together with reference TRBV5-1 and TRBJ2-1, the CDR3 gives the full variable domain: KAGVTQTPRYLIKTRGQQVTLSCSPISGHRSVSWYQQTPGQGLQFLFEYFSETQRNKGNFPGRFSGRQFSNSRSEMNVSTLELGDSALYLCASTYRERNEQFFGPGTRLTVL.

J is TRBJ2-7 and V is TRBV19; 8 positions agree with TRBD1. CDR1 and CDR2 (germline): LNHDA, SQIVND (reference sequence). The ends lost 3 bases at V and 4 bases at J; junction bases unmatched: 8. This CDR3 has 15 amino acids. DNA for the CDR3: TGTGCCAGTAGTATCTGGGCAGGGGGCGGTTACGAGCAGTACTTC. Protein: CASSIWAGGGYEQYF. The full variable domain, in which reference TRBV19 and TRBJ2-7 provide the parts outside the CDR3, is DGGITQSPKYLFRKEGQNVTLSCEQNLNHDAMYWYRQDPGQGLRLIYYSQIVNDFQKGDIAEGYSVSREKKESFPLTVTSAQKNPTAFYLCASSIWAGGGYEQYFGPGTRLTVT.

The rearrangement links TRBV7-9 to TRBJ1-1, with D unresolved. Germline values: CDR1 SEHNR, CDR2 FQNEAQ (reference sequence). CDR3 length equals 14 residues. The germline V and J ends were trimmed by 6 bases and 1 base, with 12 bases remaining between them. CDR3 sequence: CASSTTRGNTEAFF. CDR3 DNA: TGTGCCAGCAGTACGACCCGGGGGAACACTGAAGCTTTCTTT.